The clone carrying this T cell receptor beta chain appeared a few times. The antigen is unknown. Researchers ran the PCR with 60 Vbeta and 13 Jbeta primers. Some clones are missing from TCRdb's copy, which holds only in-frame ones; the method was immunoSEQ multiplex PCR. Among 150,000 to 200,000 clones listed, about three quarters were seen once. Donors consisted of healthy bone marrow donors. Germline V gene sequence: CDR1 MNHEY, CDR2 SVGAGI. The CDR3 spans 13 residues. Trimming stripped 2 bases from V and 4 bases from J, with 8 bases between. This entry is derived from a study of cytomegalovirus exposure and HLA in healthy donors. Study-wide findings and caveats: TCR beta chains numbering approximately 150 were designated cytomegalovirus-associated.

Specimen: PBMCs. The rearrangement uses TRBV6-5 and TRBJ1-2, with no clear D. The clonotype originates from a woman aged 40-49 years in good health and CMV-seronegative. The CDR3 region has the DNA TGTGCCAGCAGTTACGGCCCTCTCTATGGCTACACCTTC. Protein: CASSYGPLYGYTF.